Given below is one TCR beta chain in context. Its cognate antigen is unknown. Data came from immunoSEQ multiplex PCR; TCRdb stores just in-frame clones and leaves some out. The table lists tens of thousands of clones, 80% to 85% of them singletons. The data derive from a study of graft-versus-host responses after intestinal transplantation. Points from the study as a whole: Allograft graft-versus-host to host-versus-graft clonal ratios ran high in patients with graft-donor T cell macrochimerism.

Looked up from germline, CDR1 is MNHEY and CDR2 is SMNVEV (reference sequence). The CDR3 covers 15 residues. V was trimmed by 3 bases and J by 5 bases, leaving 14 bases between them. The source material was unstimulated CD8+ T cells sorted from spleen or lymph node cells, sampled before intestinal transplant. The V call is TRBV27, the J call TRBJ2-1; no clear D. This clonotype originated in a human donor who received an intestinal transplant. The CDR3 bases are TGTGCCAGCAGTTTCAGTCTCCCGGGCCACAATGAGCAGTTCTTC. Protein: CASSFSLPGHNEQFF.